This TCR beta chain was sequenced during a study of blood T cell repertoires in COVID-19. Study background: The analysed material was cDNA or gDNA that came from T cells, B-cell-depleted T cells, or PBMCs.

The germline V gene has CDR1 MDHEN and CDR2 SYDVKM. The CDR3 extends over 16 amino acids. V gave up 1 base and J gave up 0 bases, with 13 bases separating them. The assay was immunoSEQ multiplex PCR, and TCRdb's table has in-frame clones only and misses some. There are some 360,000 clones in the sample; around nine tenths occur only once, and under 1.2% lies in the top ten. Grouping used clinical history reported by participants in a survey and questionnaire. Sequencing was performed on PBMCs or T cells enriched from blood (not recorded which). The chain couples TRBV28 to TRBJ2-7; D is unclear. The origin of this receptor is a woman in her 30s who had been exposed to COVID-19. The DNA of the CDR3 is TGTGCCAGCAGTTTATCGCCAACACAGAGCTCCTACGAGCAGTACTTC. Translation gives CASSLSPTQSSYEQYF.